This record concerns one TCR beta chain sequence. These data are taken from a study of T cell changes during pregnancy in multiple sclerosis. TCRdb's table, derived via immunoSEQ multiplex PCR, lists solely in-frame clones and lacks some. The table has about 70,000 clones, roughly 94% seen once. The sequence came from a female donor with multiple sclerosis, enrolled in a pregnancy study. The source material was peripheral blood, sampled after pregnancy.

As DNA, the CDR3 is TGTGCCAGCAGCTTAGTGGACAGGGGACCCTACGAGCAGTACTTC. Translation gives CASSLVDRGPYEQYF. The chain employs TRBV7-2 and TRBJ2-7, with TRBD1 identical over 9 bases. After removal of 1 base from V and 2 bases from J, the junction contained 3 bases not matched to a gene. This CDR3 is 15 amino acids long. Germline V gene lookup returns CDR1 SGHTA and CDR2 FQGNSA.